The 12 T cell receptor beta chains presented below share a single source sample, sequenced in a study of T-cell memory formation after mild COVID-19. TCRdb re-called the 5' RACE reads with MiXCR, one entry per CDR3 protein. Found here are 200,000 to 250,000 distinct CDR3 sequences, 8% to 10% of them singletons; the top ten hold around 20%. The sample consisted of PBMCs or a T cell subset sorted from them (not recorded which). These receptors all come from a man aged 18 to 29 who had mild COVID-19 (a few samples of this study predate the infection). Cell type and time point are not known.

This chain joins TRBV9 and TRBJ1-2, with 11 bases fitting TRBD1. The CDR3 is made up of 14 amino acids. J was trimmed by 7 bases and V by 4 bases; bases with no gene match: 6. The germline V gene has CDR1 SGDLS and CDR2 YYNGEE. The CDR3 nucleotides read TGTGCCAGCAGCACCCGGACAGGGGGCGGTGGCTACACCTTC. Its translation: CASSTRTGGGGYTF. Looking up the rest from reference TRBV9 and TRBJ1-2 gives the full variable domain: DSGVTQTPKHLITATGQRVTLRCSPRSGDLSVYWYQQSLDQGLQFLIQYYNGEERAKGNILERFSAQQFPDLHSELNLSSLELGDSALYFCASSTRTGGGGYTFGSGTRLTVV.

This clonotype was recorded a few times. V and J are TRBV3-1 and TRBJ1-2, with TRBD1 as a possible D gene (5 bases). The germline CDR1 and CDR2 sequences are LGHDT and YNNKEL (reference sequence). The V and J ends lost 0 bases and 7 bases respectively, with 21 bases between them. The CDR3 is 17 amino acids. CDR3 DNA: TGTGCCAGCAGCCAAGAAGGGGTAGCAGGAACTGCGGGTGGCTACACCTTC. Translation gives CASSQEGVAGTAGGYTF.

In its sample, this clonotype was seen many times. The CDR3 region is CASSLDHLTDTQYF. CDR3 nucleotides: TGTGCCAGCAGCTTAGATCATTTAACAGATACGCAGTATTTT. The J gene is TRBJ2-3, the V gene TRBV11-2; no clear D gene. Between the trimmed V and J ends, which lost 0 bases and 3 bases, there was a span of 7 bases. The germline V gene has CDR1 SGHAT and CDR2 FQNNGV. This CDR3 comprises 14 residues.

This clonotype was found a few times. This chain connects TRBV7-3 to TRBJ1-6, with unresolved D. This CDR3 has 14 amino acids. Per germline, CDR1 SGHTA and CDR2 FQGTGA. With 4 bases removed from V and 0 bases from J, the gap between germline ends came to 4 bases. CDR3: CASSWDSYNSPLHF. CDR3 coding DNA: TGTGCCAGCAGCTGGGACTCCTATAATTCACCCCTCCACTTT.

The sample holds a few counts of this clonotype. Written as DNA, the CDR3 is TGTGCCAGCAGTTATCAGGACCGTTGGGGAGATGAGCAGTTCTTC. It translates to CASSYQDRWGDEQFF. The chain links TRBV28 to TRBJ2-1; maybe TRBD2 (5 bases). The CDR3 totals 15 residues. Germline values: CDR1 MDHEN, CDR2 SYDVKM. V lost 4 bases and J 8 bases, leaving 18 bases between the germline ends. Drawing the rest from reference TRBV28 and TRBJ2-1, the complete variable domain is DVKVTQSSRYLVKRTGEKVFLECVQDMDHENMFWYRQDPGLGLRLIYFSYDVKMKEKGDIPEGYSVSREKKERFSLILESASTNQTSMYLCASSYQDRWGDEQFFGPGTRLTVL.

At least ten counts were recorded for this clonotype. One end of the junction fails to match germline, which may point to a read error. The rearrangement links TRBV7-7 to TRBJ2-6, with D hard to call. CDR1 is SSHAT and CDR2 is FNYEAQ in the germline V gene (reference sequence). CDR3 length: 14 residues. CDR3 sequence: CASSPNSGANVLTF. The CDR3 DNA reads TGTGCTAGCAGCCCGAACTCTGGGGCCAACGTCCTGACTTTC.

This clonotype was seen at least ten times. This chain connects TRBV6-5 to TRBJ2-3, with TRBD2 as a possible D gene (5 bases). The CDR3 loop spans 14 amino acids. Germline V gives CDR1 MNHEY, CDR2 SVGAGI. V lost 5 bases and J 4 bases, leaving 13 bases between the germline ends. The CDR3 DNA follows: TGTGCCAGCAGTAGAGATTCCGGGGCAGATACGCAGTATTTT. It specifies CASSRDSGADTQYF.

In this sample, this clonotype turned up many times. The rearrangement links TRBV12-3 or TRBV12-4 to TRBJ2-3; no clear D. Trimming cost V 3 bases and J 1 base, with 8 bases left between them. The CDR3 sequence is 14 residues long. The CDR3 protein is CASSFLVGTDTQYF. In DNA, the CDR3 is TGTGCCAGCAGTTTTCTGGTGGGCACAGATACGCAGTATTTT.

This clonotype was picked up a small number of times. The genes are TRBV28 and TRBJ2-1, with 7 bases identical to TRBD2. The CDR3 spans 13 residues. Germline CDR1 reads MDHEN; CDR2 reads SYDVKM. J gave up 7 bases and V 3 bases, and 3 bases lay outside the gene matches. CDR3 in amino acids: CASSLWGGNEQFF. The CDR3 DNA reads TGTGCCAGCAGTTTGTGGGGAGGGAATGAGCAGTTCTTC.

CDR3 loop: CARAEEGTGNNEQFF. Written as DNA, the CDR3 is TGTGCCCGTGCGGAGGAGGGGACGGGGAACAATGAGCAGTTCTTC. The V call is TRBV21-1, the J call TRBJ2-1; the table calls TRBD1, which could not be checked here. TRBV21-1 is a pseudogene locus. The CDR3 runs 15 residues.

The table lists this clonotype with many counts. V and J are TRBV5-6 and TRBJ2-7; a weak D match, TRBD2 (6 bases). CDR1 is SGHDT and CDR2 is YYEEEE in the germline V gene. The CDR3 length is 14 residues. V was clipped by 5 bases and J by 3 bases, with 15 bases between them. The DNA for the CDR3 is TGTGCCAGCAGTGTGCGCCGGGGGATCTACGAGCAGTACGTC. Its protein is CASSVRRGIYEQYV.

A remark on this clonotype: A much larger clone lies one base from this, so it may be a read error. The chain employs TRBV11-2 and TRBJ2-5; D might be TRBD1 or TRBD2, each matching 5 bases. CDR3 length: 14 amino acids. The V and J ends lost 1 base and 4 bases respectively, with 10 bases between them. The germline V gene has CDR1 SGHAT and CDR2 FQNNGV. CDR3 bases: TGTGCCAGCAGCTTAGGGGGGACCCGAGAGACCCAGTACTTC. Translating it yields CASSLGGTRETQYF.